This T cell receptor beta chain is from a study of PD-1 blockade in classical Hodgkin lymphoma. Each patient experienced a relapse that followed autologous stem cell transplantation, and brentuximab vedotin exposure varied. Trimming pared 0 bases from V and 0 bases from J, leaving 12 bases between. This CDR3 has 16 amino acids. Germline V CDR1 and CDR2: LNHDA, SQIVND (reference sequence). TCRdb keeps only in-frame clones here, not all; method: immunoSEQ multiplex PCR. In the table there are tens of thousands of clones, about two thirds of which are singletons. The TCR originated in a human donor with classical Hodgkin lymphoma. The chain is built from TRBV19 and TRBJ2-7; tentative D call: TRBD1 (5 bases). Sequencing used peripheral blood mononuclear cells (PBMCs), obtained before the second cycle of nivolumab. The CDR3 loop reads CASSIEETASSYEQYF. The CDR3, as DNA: TGTGCCAGTAGTATAGAGGAGACAGCGAGCTCCTACGAGCAGTACTTC.